The 15 T cell receptor beta chains listed next were all sequenced from one sample in a study of PD-L1 blockade in urothelial cancer. Some clones are missing from TCRdb's copy, which holds only in-frame ones; the method was immunoSEQ multiplex PCR. There are tens of thousands of clones in the sample; about four fifths occur only once, and around 2.1% lies in the top ten. The time point was: pretreatment peripheral blood. Specimen: PBMCs, collected around atezolizumab (anti-PD-L1) treatment. The receptor source for this set is a man aged 55 to 69 with urothelial cancer.

The chain is built from TRBV18 and TRBJ1-2; TRBD1 matches 7 bases. Germline V gene data show CDR1 as KGHSH and CDR2 as LQKENI. This CDR3 has 15 residues. J was trimmed by 4 bases and V by 3 bases; bases with no gene match: 8. DNA for the CDR3: TGTGCCAGCTCACCGTCGGGACAGACCATCTATGGCTACACCTTC. Its translation is CASSPSGQTIYGYTF.

This clone showed up just once. The CDR3 is CASSPSSGTSTDTQYF. In nucleotides, the CDR3 is TGTGCCAGCAGTCCATCTAGCGGGACAAGCACAGATACGCAGTATTTT. The chain recombines TRBV27 with TRBJ2-3, with TRBD2 identical over 9 bases. This CDR3 spans 16 amino acids. CDR1 is MNHEY, CDR2 SMNVEV, per germline (reference sequence). J was trimmed by 0 bases and V by 5 bases; bases with no gene match: 6.

The V and J genes are TRBV10-2 and TRBJ2-5; no firm D call. The V gene lost 0 bases and the J gene lost 1 base, with 6 bases spanning the gap. The length of the CDR3 is 14 residues. In germline, CDR1 is WSHSY, CDR2 SAAADI. The DNA of the CDR3 is TGCGCCAGCAGTGAGTCGGGCATCCAAGAGACCCAGTACTTC. As protein: CASSESGIQETQYF.

The genes are TRBV9 and TRBJ1-3, with D possibly TRBD1 on 6 matching bases. Germline assignment: CDR1 SGDLS and CDR2 YYNGEE. V was clipped by 0 bases and J by 3 bases, with 13 bases between them. There are 16 residues in the CDR3. The CDR3 loop reads CASSVARGANGNTIYF. Written as DNA, the CDR3 is TGTGCCAGCAGCGTAGCTCGGGGGGCTAATGGAAACACCATATATTTT. Combining the CDR3 with reference TRBV9 and TRBJ1-3 gives the whole variable domain DSGVTQTPKHLITATGQRVTLRCSPRSGDLSVYWYQQSLDQGLQFLIQYYNGEERAKGNILERFSAQQFPDLHSELNLSSLELGDSALYFCASSVARGANGNTIYFGEGSWLTVV.

V is TRBV28 and J is TRBJ2-3; TRBD2 aligns across 16 bases. CDR3 length: 17 amino acids. V lost 6 bases, J lost 2 bases, and 5 bases stayed unmatched. Germline V lookup: CDR1 MDHEN, CDR2 SYDVKM. The CDR3 here is CASRPGLAGGDTDTQYF. The CDR3 DNA reads as TGTGCCAGCAGACCGGGACTAGCGGGAGGGGACACAGATACGCAGTATTTT.

This chain links TRBV9 with TRBJ2-1; TRBD2 matches at 11 bases. The V gene's germline CDR1 is SGDLS and CDR2 YYNGEE. Trimming at V came to 1 base and at J to 6 bases, leaving 3 bases not matched to a gene. The CDR3 sequence is 15 residues long. The CDR3 sequence is CASSVIAGGRNEQFF. Written as DNA, the CDR3 is TGTGCCAGCAGCGTAATAGCGGGGGGGCGCAATGAGCAGTTCTTC.

This clone was seen only once. The V and J genes are TRBV19 and TRBJ1-5; 9 nucleotides agree with TRBD1. The length of the CDR3 is 16 residues. V lost 1 base to trimming and J lost 6 bases; unmatched junction nucleotides: 7. Germline CDR1 LNHDA, CDR2 SQIVND (reference sequence). The CDR3 region is CASSIVATGGVQPQHF. CDR3 DNA: TGTGCCAGTAGTATAGTCGCCACAGGGGGCGTTCAGCCCCAGCATTTT.

This clone was observed a few times. The V and J genes are TRBV6-5 and TRBJ1-2; D ambiguous. The V gene's germline CDR1 is MNHEY and CDR2 SVGAGI. The CDR3 covers 13 residues. V lost 10 bases and J 2 bases, leaving 14 bases between the germline ends. For the CDR3, the DNA is TGTGCCACAAGACCGAAGGAGAACTATGGCTACACCTTC. This translates into CATRPKENYGYTF.

V and J are TRBV7-9 and TRBJ2-7; perhaps TRBD1 as D (6 bases). V lost 5 bases and J lost 4, with 21 bases in between. The CDR3 is 16 residues long. Germline values: CDR1 SEHNR, CDR2 FQNEAQ (reference sequence). CDR3 sequence: CASSRWAGRGFYEQYF. The CDR3 DNA sequence: TGTGCCAGCAGCCGTTGGGCCGGCAGGGGATTTTACGAGCAGTACTTC.

The CDR3 spells CASSLRWQGNEKLFF. DNA for the CDR3: TGTGCCAGCAGCTTACGATGGCAGGGAAATGAAAAACTGTTTTTT. This chain connects TRBV11-2 to TRBJ1-4; D perhaps matches TRBD1 (5 bases). Germline V CDR1 and CDR2: SGHAT, FQNNGV. V was pared by 2 bases and J by 5 bases, with 12 bases between. The CDR3 length is 15 residues.

This chain links TRBV5-4 with TRBJ2-7, with 8 bases identical to TRBD2. V lost 2 bases to trimming and J lost 6 bases; unmatched junction nucleotides: 7. In germline, CDR1 is SGHNT, CDR2 YYREEE (reference sequence). This CDR3 is built from 14 residues. The CDR3 sequence: CASSLTSGLGEQYF. As DNA, the CDR3 is TGTGCCAGCAGCTTAACTAGCGGCCTGGGCGAGCAGTACTTC.

This clone was seen a single time. The V call is TRBV5-1, the J call TRBJ2-1; 10 bases are a match to TRBD2. Germline-derived CDR1 and CDR2 are SGHRS and YFSETQ. The CDR3 covers 16 residues. V was pared by 4 bases and J by 15 bases, with 19 bases of the junction left unmatched. For the CDR3, the DNA is TGCGCCAGCAGCATGGGGTCAGCGGGGGGGATCCAACAATTGTTCTTC. Its protein is CASSMGSAGGIQQLFF. The full variable domain, with the rest looked up from reference TRBV5-1 and TRBJ2-1, is KAGVTQTPRYLIKTRGQQVTLSCSPISGHRSVSWYQQTPGQGLQFLFEYFSETQRNKGNFPGRFSGRQFSNSRSEMNVSTLELGDSALYLCASSMGSAGGIQQLFFGPGTRLTVL.

This clone was recorded once. CDR3 nucleotides: TGTGCCTGGAAGGGGGCGGTGGGGGCGTTAAACTATGGCTACACCTTC. Translating gives CAWKGAVGALNYGYTF. J is TRBJ1-2 and V is TRBV30; TRBD1 matches at 7 bases. The CDR3 length is 16 residues. Germline CDR1 reads GTSNPN; CDR2 reads SVGIG (reference sequence). V shed 4 bases and J 2 bases; nucleotides not matched to a gene: 13.

The chain is built from TRBV7-2 and TRBJ2-3; D perhaps matches TRBD1 (6 bases). V dropped 5 bases and J dropped 6 bases, with 15 bases sitting between them. This CDR3 has 14 residues. CDR1 and CDR2 (germline): SGHTA, FQGNSA. This chain's CDR3 is CASSTSLDRDTQYF. The CDR3 nucleotides read TGTGCCAGCAGCACATCGCTCGACAGGGATACGCAGTATTTT.

This chain uses TRBV13 with TRBJ2-7, with 10 bases aligning to TRBD2. Germline V gene lookup returns CDR1 PRHDT and CDR2 FYEKMQ (reference sequence). With V trimmed by 5 bases and J by 0 bases, 4 bases remained unmatched. This CDR3 has 15 residues. The CDR3 reads CASSTIAGGSYEQYF. The CDR3 DNA sequence: TGTGCCAGCAGCACAATAGCGGGGGGCTCCTACGAGCAGTACTTC.